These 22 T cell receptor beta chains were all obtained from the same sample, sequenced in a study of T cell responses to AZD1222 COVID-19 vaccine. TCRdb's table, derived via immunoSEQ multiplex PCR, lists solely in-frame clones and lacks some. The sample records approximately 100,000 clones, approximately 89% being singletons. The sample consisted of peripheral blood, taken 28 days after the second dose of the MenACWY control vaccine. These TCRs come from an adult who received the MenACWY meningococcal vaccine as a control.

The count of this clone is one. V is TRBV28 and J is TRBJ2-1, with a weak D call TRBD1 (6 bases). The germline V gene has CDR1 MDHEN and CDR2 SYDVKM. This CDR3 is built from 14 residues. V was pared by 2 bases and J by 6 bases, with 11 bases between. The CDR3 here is CASSLIQGINEQFF. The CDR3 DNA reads TGTGCCAGCAGTTTAATCCAGGGGATCAATGAGCAGTTCTTC.

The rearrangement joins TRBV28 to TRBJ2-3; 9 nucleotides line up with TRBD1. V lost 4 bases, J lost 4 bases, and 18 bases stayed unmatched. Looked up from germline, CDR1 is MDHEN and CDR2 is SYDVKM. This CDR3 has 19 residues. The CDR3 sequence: CASSSPPGTGRVGPDTQYF. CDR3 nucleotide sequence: TGTGCCAGCAGTTCCCCCCCCGGGACAGGGAGAGTTGGACCAGATACGCAGTATTTT.

Written as DNA, the CDR3 is TGCGCCAGCAGCCGAATGACGGGTTATCGGTCCTACGAGCAGTACTTC. As protein: CASSRMTGYRSYEQYF. V and J are TRBV4-1 and TRBJ2-7, with D uncertain. This CDR3 comprises 16 residues. The germline gives CDR1 MGHRA, CDR2 YSYEKL. V lost 4 bases, J lost 1 base, and 17 bases lay in between.

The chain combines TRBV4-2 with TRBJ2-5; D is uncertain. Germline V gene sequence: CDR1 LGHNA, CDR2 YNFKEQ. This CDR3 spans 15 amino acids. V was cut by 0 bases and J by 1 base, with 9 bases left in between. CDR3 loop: CASSQEGRAQETQYF. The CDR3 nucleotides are TGTGCCAGCAGCCAAGAGGGCCGGGCCCAAGAGACCCAGTACTTC.

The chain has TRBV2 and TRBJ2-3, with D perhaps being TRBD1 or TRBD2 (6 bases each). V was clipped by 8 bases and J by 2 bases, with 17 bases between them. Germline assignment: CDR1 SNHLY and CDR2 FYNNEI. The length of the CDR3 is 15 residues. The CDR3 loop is CASGNGGPSTDTQYF. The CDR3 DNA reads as TGTGCCAGCGGAAACGGGGGCCCGTCCACAGATACGCAGTATTTT.

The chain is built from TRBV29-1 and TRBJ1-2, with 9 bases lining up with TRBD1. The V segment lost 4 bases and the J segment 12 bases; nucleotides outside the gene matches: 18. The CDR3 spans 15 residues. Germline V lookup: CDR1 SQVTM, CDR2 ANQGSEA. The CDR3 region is CSVALSALDRGADTF. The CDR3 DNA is TGCAGCGTTGCCCTTTCTGCGTTGGACAGGGGCGCGGACACCTTC.

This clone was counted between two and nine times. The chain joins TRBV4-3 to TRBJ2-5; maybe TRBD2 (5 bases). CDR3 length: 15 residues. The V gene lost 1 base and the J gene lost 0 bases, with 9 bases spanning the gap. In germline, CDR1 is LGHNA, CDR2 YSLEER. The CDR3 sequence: CASSQAWEYQETQYF. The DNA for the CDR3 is TGCGCCAGCAGCCAAGCATGGGAGTACCAAGAGACCCAGTACTTC.

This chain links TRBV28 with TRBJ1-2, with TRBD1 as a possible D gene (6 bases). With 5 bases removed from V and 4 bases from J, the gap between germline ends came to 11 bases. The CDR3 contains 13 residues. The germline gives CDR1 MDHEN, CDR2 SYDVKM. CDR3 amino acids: CASSAGAVYGYTF. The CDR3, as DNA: TGTGCCAGCAGTGCAGGGGCCGTCTATGGCTACACCTTC.

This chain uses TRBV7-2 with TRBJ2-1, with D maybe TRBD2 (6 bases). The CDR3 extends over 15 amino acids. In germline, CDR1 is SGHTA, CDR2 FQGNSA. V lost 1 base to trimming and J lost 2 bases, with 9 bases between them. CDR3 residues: CASSLVSGPYNEQFF. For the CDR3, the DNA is TGTGCCAGCAGCTTAGTGAGCGGGCCCTACAATGAGCAGTTCTTC.

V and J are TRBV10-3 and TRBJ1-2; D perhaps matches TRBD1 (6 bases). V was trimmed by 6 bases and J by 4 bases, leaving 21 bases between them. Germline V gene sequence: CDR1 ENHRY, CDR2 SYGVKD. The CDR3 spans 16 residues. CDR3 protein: CAISEGGGRGGYGYTF. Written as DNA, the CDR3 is TGTGCCATCAGCGAGGGAGGGGGGCGTGGAGGCTATGGCTACACCTTC.

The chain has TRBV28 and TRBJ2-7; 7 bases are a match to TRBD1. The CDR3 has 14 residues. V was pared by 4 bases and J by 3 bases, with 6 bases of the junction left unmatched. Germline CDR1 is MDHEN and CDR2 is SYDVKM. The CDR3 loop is CASSSQGYSYEQYF. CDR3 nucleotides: TGTGCCAGCAGTTCACAGGGGTATAGCTACGAGCAGTACTTC.

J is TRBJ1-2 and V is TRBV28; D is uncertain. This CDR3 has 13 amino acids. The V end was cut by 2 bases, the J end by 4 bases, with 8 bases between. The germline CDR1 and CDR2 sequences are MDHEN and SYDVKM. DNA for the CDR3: TGTGCCAGCAGTTTAGTCGGAACCTATGGCTACACCTTC. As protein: CASSLVGTYGYTF.

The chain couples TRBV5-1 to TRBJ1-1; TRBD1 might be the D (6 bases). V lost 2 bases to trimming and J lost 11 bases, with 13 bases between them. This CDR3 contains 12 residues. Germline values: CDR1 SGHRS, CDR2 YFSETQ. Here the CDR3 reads CASSFQGTGAFF. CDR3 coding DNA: TGCGCCAGCAGCTTCCAGGGGACCGGGGCTTTCTTT. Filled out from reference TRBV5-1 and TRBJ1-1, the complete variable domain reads KAGVTQTPRYLIKTRGQQVTLSCSPISGHRSVSWYQQTPGQGLQFLFEYFSETQRNKGNFPGRFSGRQFSNSRSEMNVSTLELGDSALYLCASSFQGTGAFFGQGTRLTVV.

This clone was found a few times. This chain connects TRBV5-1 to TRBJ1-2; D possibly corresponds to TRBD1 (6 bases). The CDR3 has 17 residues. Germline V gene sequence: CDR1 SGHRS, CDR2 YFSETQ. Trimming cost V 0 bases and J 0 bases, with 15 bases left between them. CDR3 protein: CASSLDRRGGPNYGYTF. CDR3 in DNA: TGCGCCAGCAGCTTGGACCGAAGGGGGGGCCCTAACTATGGCTACACCTTC.

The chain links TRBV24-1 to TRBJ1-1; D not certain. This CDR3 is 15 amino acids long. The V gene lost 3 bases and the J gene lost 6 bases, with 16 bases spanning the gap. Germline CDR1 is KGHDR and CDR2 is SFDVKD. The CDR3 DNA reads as TGTGCCACCAGTGATAGCCGGACGCCATCCCCTGAAGCTTTCTTT. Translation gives CATSDSRTPSPEAFF.

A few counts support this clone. CDR3 sequence reads: CASRATGGGEQYF. The CDR3 coding sequence is TGTGCCAGCAGAGCGACAGGGGGAGGCGAGCAGTACTTC. The chain joins TRBV25-1 to TRBJ2-7, with 9 bases identical to TRBD1. The trim removed 6 bases at V and 6 bases at J, leaving 6 bases unmatched. Germline V gene lookup returns CDR1 MGHDK and CDR2 SYGVNS. There are 13 residues in the CDR3.

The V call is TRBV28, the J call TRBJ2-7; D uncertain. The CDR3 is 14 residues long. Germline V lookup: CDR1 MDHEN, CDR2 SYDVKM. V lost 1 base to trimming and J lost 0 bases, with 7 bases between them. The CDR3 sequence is CASSLYSLSYEQYF. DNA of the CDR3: TGTGCCAGCAGTTTATACAGCCTCTCCTACGAGCAGTACTTC.

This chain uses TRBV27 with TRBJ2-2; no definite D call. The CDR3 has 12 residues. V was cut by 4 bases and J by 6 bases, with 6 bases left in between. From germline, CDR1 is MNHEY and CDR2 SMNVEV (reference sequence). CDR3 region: CASSYGSGELFF. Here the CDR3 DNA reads TGTGCCAGCAGTTACGGGTCCGGGGAGCTGTTTTTT.

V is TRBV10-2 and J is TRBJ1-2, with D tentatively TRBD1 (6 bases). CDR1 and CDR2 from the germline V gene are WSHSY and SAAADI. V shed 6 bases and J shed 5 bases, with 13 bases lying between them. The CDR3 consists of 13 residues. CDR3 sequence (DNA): TGCGCCAGCAGGCCGGCAGGGGAGTATGGCTACACCTTC. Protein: CASRPAGEYGYTF.

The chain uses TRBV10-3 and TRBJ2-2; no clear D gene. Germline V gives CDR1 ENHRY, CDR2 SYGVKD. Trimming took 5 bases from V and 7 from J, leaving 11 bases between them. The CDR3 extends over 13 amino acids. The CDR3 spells CAISRRENGELFF. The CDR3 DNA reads TGTGCCATCAGTCGGAGAGAAAACGGGGAGCTGTTTTTT.

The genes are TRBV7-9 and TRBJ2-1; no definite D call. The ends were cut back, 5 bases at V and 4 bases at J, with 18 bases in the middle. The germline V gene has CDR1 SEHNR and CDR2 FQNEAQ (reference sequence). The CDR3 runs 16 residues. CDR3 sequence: CASSPGYRARYNEQFF. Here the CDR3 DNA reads TGTGCCAGCAGCCCCGGGTACCGGGCGCGATACAATGAGCAGTTCTTC. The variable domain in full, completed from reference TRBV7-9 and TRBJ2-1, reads DTGVSQNPRHKITKRGQNVTFRCDPISEHNRLYWYRQTLGQGPEFLTYFQNEAQLEKSRLLSDRFSAERPKGSFSTLEIQRTEQGDSAMYLCASSPGYRARYNEQFFGPGTRLTVL.

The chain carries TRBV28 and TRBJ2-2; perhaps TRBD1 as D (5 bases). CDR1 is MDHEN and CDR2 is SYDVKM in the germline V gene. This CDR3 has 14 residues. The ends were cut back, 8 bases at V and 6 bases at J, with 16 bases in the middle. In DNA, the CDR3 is TGTGCCAGCTGGGGCAGGGCCGAAGCCGGGGAGCTGTTTTTT. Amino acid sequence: CASWGRAEAGELFF.